One sample yielded the 10 T cell receptor beta chains listed below, sequenced in a study of OX40 agonist ivuxolimab in advanced cancers. Assay used: immunoSEQ multiplex PCR; TCRdb lists only in-frame clones, some missing. The data show roughly 15,000 clones, about 94% seen once. This specimen was CD4+ or CD8+ T cells sorted from blood, taken in a trial of the OX40 agonist ivuxolimab. These TCRs come from an adult with an advanced solid tumor such as melanoma, head and neck, liver or kidney cancer.

The J gene is TRBJ2-5, the V gene TRBV9; the D is unclear. Germline values: CDR1 SGDLS, CDR2 YYNGEE. Between the trimmed V and J ends, which lost 0 bases and 5 bases, there was a span of 11 bases. The length of the CDR3 is 14 residues. The CDR3 reads CASSVGAAPETQYF. The CDR3 DNA sequence: TGTGCCAGCAGCGTAGGCGCGGCGCCGGAGACCCAGTACTTC.

This clone has just one count. The chain has TRBV9 and TRBJ2-7, with D tentatively TRBD2 (6 bases). The CDR3 has 15 residues. Trimming removed 0 bases from V and 2 bases from J, with 12 bases in between. Germline CDR1 and CDR2: SGDLS and YYNGEE. CDR3 in amino acids: CASSVEPGSPYEQYF. CDR3 DNA sequence: TGTGCCAGCAGCGTAGAGCCCGGGAGCCCCTACGAGCAGTACTTC.

The chain has TRBV7-9 and TRBJ2-7, with TRBD1 matching 7 bases. The J segment lost 5 bases and the V segment lost 4 bases, leaving 8 bases of the junction unmatched. This CDR3 has 14 residues. Per germline, CDR1 SEHNR and CDR2 FQNEAQ (reference sequence). The CDR3 protein is CASSSPDRVHEQYF. The CDR3 DNA reads TGTGCCAGCAGCTCACCTGACAGGGTCCACGAGCAGTACTTC. Variable domain in full (rest from reference TRBV7-9 and TRBJ2-7): DTGVSQNPRHKITKRGQNVTFRCDPISEHNRLYWYRQTLGQGPEFLTYFQNEAQLEKSRLLSDRFSAERPKGSFSTLEIQRTEQGDSAMYLCASSSPDRVHEQYFGPGTRLTVT.

The chain combines TRBV9 with TRBJ2-7; 9 bases match TRBD2. Germline CDR1 is SGDLS and CDR2 is YYNGEE. The CDR3 sequence is 13 residues long. After removal of 7 bases from V and 3 bases from J, the junction contained 5 bases not matched to a gene. The CDR3 protein is CASGAGGSYEQYF. The DNA for the CDR3 is TGTGCCAGCGGGGCGGGAGGGAGCTACGAGCAGTACTTC.

The CDR3: CASSQSSVGQFF. The CDR3 DNA reads as TGTGCCAGCAGCCAATCTTCAGTAGGGCAGTTCTTC. This chain connects TRBV16 to TRBJ2-1; D is uncertain. The CDR3 runs 12 residues. The V gene lost 0 bases and the J gene lost 12 bases, with 9 bases spanning the gap. CDR1 is KGHSY and CDR2 is FQNENV in the germline V gene.

The chain carries TRBV4-3 and TRBJ2-1, with TRBD2 identical over 13 bases. The CDR3 totals 16 residues. Germline values: CDR1 LGHNA, CDR2 YSLEER. With 3 bases clipped from V and 3 bases from J, the junction kept 2 bases outside the gene matches. CDR3: CASSHGTSGNYNEQFF. The CDR3 DNA follows: TGCGCCAGCAGCCATGGGACTAGCGGGAACTACAATGAGCAGTTCTTC.

This clone was detected once. The CDR3 DNA follows: TGTGCCAGCGGACAGGGGGTGAACACTGAAGCTTTCTTT. Translation: CASGQGVNTEAFF. The rearrangement uses TRBV19 and TRBJ1-1; 10 nucleotides line up with TRBD1. The CDR3 consists of 13 residues. V lost 9 bases to trimming and J lost 0 bases; unmatched junction nucleotides: 1. Germline V gives CDR1 LNHDA, CDR2 SQIVND (reference sequence).

The chain combines TRBV9 with TRBJ2-2; no firm D call. The CDR3 is 12 amino acids. Germline V gene sequence: CDR1 SGDLS, CDR2 YYNGEE. Deletions cut 3 bases from V and 7 bases from J, with 7 bases between. Here the CDR3 reads CASSAPSGELFF. In nucleotides, the CDR3 is TGTGCCAGCAGCGCCCCGAGCGGGGAGCTGTTTTTT. The whole variable domain, remainder taken from reference TRBV9 and TRBJ2-2, is DSGVTQTPKHLITATGQRVTLRCSPRSGDLSVYWYQQSLDQGLQFLIQYYNGEERAKGNILERFSAQQFPDLHSELNLSSLELGDSALYFCASSAPSGELFFGEGSRLTVL.

This clone was counted once. The J gene is TRBJ2-7, the V gene TRBV9, with D hard to call. Looked up from germline, CDR1 is SGDLS and CDR2 is YYNGEE. The V gene lost 3 bases and the J gene lost 3 bases, with 16 bases spanning the gap. The CDR3 is 15 amino acids. The CDR3 is CASSGSSGKIYEQYF. In DNA form, the CDR3 reads TGTGCCAGCAGCGGTTCCTCTGGCAAAATCTACGAGCAGTACTTC.

CDR3 amino acids: CASRNTGLEQFF. The CDR3 DNA reads TGTGCCAGTCGGAACACCGGGCTTGAGCAGTTCTTC. The gene calls are TRBV19 and TRBJ2-1; no clear D. CDR3 length equals 12 residues. The V and J ends lost 8 bases and 9 bases respectively, with 14 bases between them. The germline V gene encodes CDR1 LNHDA and CDR2 SQIVND (reference sequence).